This entry lists 19 T cell receptor beta chains sequenced from one sample in a study of T cells in Graves' hyperthyroidism and ophthalmopathy. Template material for amplifying TCR beta CDR3 regions consisted of RNA transcripts. RT-PCR in the first round (using the HTBI primer set) targeted the TCR CDR3. TCRdb called the multiplex PCR reads again in MiXCR, with one record for every CDR3 protein. The sample includes 400,000 to 450,000 distinct CDR3 sequences, 14% to 15% seen only once; the top ten take roughly 13%. Sequencing input: blood. Every receptor here comes from a man aged 18-30 years with Graves' ophthalmopathy.

This clonotype was observed a handful of times. The J gene is TRBJ1-2, the V gene TRBV6-2 or TRBV6-3; unclear D gene. The CDR3 spans 12 residues. Germline values: CDR1 MNHEY, CDR2 SVGEGT. V shed 4 bases and J shed 8 bases, with 11 bases lying between them. The DNA of the CDR3 is TGTGCCAGCAGTTCCACCCGATGGGGCTACACCTTC. Protein sequence: CASSSTRWGYTF.

V gene TRBV4-1 combines with J gene TRBJ2-7, with D tentatively TRBD2 (5 bases). CDR1 is MGHRA and CDR2 is YSYEKL in the germline V gene. The CDR3 covers 15 residues. Trimming stripped 1 base from V and 3 bases from J, with 13 bases between. CDR3 loop: CASSQGESDYYEQYF. In DNA, the CDR3 is TGCGCCAGCAGCCAAGGGGAATCCGACTACTACGAGCAGTACTTC.

This clonotype has a count of ten or more. This chain uses TRBV28 with TRBJ1-1; D uncertain. This CDR3 region has 13 residues. Germline loops: CDR1 MDHEN, CDR2 SYDVKM. V was shortened by 2 bases and J by 5 bases, with 9 bases between the two germline ends. The CDR3 region is CASSLGRWTEAFF. The CDR3, as DNA: TGTGCCAGCAGTTTAGGGAGGTGGACTGAAGCTTTCTTT.

In this sample, this clonotype turned up many times. J is TRBJ2-3 and V is TRBV18; D is unresolved. V lost 3 bases to trimming and J lost 2 bases, with 9 bases between them. The CDR3 runs to 14 residues. The germline V gene has CDR1 KGHSH and CDR2 LQKENI. The CDR3 region has the DNA TGTGCCAGCTCACCTCCTAGTTTCACAGATACGCAGTATTTT. It codes for CASSPPSFTDTQYF.

In its sample, this clonotype was seen many times. The genes are TRBV5-4 and TRBJ2-5, with a weak D call TRBD2 (7 bases). With 4 bases removed from V and 4 bases from J, the gap between germline ends came to 17 bases. CDR3 size: 15 residues. Germline lookup yields CDR1 SGHNT and CDR2 YYREEE (reference sequence). Here the CDR3 DNA reads TGTGCCAGCAGCCCCCCGGGCGGGGGCGGAGAGACCCAGTACTTC. Protein sequence: CASSPPGGGGETQYF.

The chain uses TRBV5-1 and TRBJ1-2, with no clear D. This CDR3 is 13 amino acids long. Looked up from germline, CDR1 is SGHRS and CDR2 is YFSETQ. The V and J ends lost 4 bases and 1 base respectively, with 8 bases between them. The CDR3 DNA follows: TGCGCCAGCAGCCCGGCGGGTAACTATGGCTACACCTTC. Residues: CASSPAGNYGYTF.

This clonotype was seen ten or more times. The chain links TRBV6-6 to TRBJ1-2; 8 bases are shared with TRBD1. The germline V gene encodes CDR1 MNHNY and CDR2 SVGAGI (reference sequence). The CDR3 contains 16 residues. Trimming at V came to 2 bases and at J to 8 bases, leaving 13 bases not matched to a gene. The CDR3 is CASSYLPDRGQSGYTF. CDR3 nucleotides: TGTGCCAGCAGTTACCTTCCCGACAGGGGCCAAAGCGGCTACACCTTC.

This clonotype has only a few counts. The genes are TRBV9 and TRBJ2-1; D is unresolved. The CDR3 length is 13 residues. CDR1 and CDR2 from the germline V gene are SGDLS and YYNGEE. V was cut by 0 bases and J by 5 bases, with 6 bases left in between. As DNA, the CDR3 is TGTGCCAGCAGCGTAGCAATAGACAATGAGCAGTTCTTC. This sequence encodes CASSVAIDNEQFF. Using reference TRBV9 and TRBJ2-1 for the parts outside the CDR3, the full variable domain is DSGVTQTPKHLITATGQRVTLRCSPRSGDLSVYWYQQSLDQGLQFLIQYYNGEERAKGNILERFSAQQFPDLHSELNLSSLELGDSALYFCASSVAIDNEQFFGPGTRLTVL.

The chain combines TRBV27 with TRBJ2-5, with a possible D match to TRBD2 (5 bases). V lost 6 bases and J 5 bases, leaving 19 bases between the germline ends. Per germline, CDR1 MNHEY and CDR2 SMNVEV (reference sequence). CDR3 length: 15 amino acids. CDR3 coding DNA: TGTGCCAGCAGGGCCCGGACTGGAATCGCGGAGACCCAGTACTTC. This translates into CASRARTGIAETQYF.

V is TRBV10-1 and J is TRBJ2-3, with D perhaps given as TRBD1 or TRBD2 (5 bases each). The CDR3 is 15 amino acids. CDR1 and CDR2 from the germline V gene are WNHNN and SYGVQD (reference sequence). The ends were cut back, 3 bases at V and 5 bases at J, with 15 bases in the middle. The CDR3 loop reads CASSEQAHGGDTQYF. As DNA, the CDR3 is TGCGCCAGCAGTGAACAGGCCCACGGAGGAGATACGCAGTATTTT.

The rearrangement links TRBV14 to TRBJ2-5, with a weak D call TRBD1 (6 bases). Germline CDR1 is SGHDN and CDR2 is FVKESK. The V and J ends lost 3 bases and 0 bases respectively, with 14 bases between them. The CDR3 is made up of 16 amino acids. The CDR3 DNA is TGTGCCAGCAGCCACCGAAGGACAGCGTACCAAGAGACCCAGTACTTC. Translated: CASSHRRTAYQETQYF.

The CDR3 DNA is TGTGCCAGCAGCCCCCGACAGGGTCATGGCTATGGCTACACCTTC. Translating gives CASSPRQGHGYGYTF. The chain carries TRBV14 and TRBJ1-2; 7 nucleotides align to TRBD1. The trim removed 4 bases at V and 4 bases at J, leaving 9 bases unmatched. The CDR3 extends over 15 amino acids. Germline CDR1 and CDR2: SGHDN and FVKESK.

This clonotype was detected only a few times. V usage is TRBV6-5 and J usage is TRBJ2-2, with D tentatively TRBD1 or TRBD2 (5 bases each). The germline V gene has CDR1 MNHEY and CDR2 SVGAGI. The V gene lost 2 bases and the J gene lost 6 bases, with 16 bases spanning the gap. CDR3 length: 16 residues. This CDR3 reads CASSYGRGPLAGELFF. In nucleotides, the CDR3 is TGTGCCAGCAGTTACGGTCGGGGACCCTTAGCCGGGGAGCTGTTTTTT.

V usage is TRBV6-5 and J usage is TRBJ2-1; no reliable D call. This CDR3 spans 15 amino acids. Germline CDR1 MNHEY, CDR2 SVGAGI. The V and J ends lost 0 bases and 3 bases respectively, with 9 bases between them. In DNA form, the CDR3 reads TGTGCCAGCAGTTACTCCATGGGGAACTACAATGAGCAGTTCTTC. It translates to CASSYSMGNYNEQFF.

V usage is TRBV27 and J usage is TRBJ2-5; weak D call: TRBD1 (6 bases). The germline CDR1 and CDR2 sequences are MNHEY and SMNVEV (reference sequence). V was clipped by 5 bases and J by 2 bases, with 18 bases between them. This CDR3 contains 16 residues. The CDR3 DNA is TGTGCCAGCAGTCCAGAAGTACAGGGTTTTCAAGAGACCCAGTACTTC. Protein sequence: CASSPEVQGFQETQYF.

This chain connects TRBV4-1 to TRBJ2-1; TRBD2 is a possible D gene (6 bases). The CDR3 totals 16 residues. V lost 4 bases to trimming and J lost 10 bases, with 23 bases between them. Germline loops: CDR1 MGHRA, CDR2 YSYEKL. The CDR3 loop is CASSLNPGEVSGEQFF. As DNA, the CDR3 is TGCGCCAGCAGCCTTAACCCCGGGGAGGTGTCCGGCGAGCAGTTCTTC.

This clonotype was seen once. The chain carries TRBV15 and TRBJ2-1; TRBD1 matches 8 bases. V gave up 7 bases and J gave up 4 bases; unmatched junction bases: 15. Germline CDR1 and CDR2: LNHNV and YYDKDF (reference sequence). This CDR3 contains 17 residues. This CDR3 reads CATNTGGGRGPYNEQFF. In DNA, the CDR3 is TGTGCCACCAACACGGGTGGAGGCAGGGGGCCTTACAATGAGCAGTTCTTC.

This clonotype was detected ten times or more. This chain connects TRBV6-1 to TRBJ1-1; D uncertain. The CDR3 has 14 residues. Germline lookup yields CDR1 MNHNS and CDR2 SASEGT. The CDR3 here is CVLAPRPMNTEAFF. DNA for the CDR3: TGTGTCTTGGCACCCCGTCCCATGAACACTGAAGCTTTCTTT.

This sequence joins TRBV4-1 and TRBJ2-3, with no clear D. The CDR3 has 14 amino acids. The V and J ends lost 1 base and 6 bases respectively, with 11 bases between them. Germline CDR1 is MGHRA and CDR2 is YSYEKL. CDR3 amino acids: CASSQASGSDTQYF. The DNA for the CDR3 is TGCGCCAGCAGCCAAGCGTCCGGGTCCGATACGCAGTATTTT.